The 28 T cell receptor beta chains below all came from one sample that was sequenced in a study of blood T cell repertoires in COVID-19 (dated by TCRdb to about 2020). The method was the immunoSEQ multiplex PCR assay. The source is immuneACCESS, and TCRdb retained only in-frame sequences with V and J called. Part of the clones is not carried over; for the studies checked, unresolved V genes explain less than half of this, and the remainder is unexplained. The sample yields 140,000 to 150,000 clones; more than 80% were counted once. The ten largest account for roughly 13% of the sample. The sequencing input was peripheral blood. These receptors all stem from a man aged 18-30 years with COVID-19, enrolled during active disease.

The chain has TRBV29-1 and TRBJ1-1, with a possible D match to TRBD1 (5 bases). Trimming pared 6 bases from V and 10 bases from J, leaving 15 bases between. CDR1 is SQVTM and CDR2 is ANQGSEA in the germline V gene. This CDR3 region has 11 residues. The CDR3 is CSVNKGRGAFF. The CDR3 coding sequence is TGCAGCGTCAACAAGGGGAGGGGAGCTTTCTTT.

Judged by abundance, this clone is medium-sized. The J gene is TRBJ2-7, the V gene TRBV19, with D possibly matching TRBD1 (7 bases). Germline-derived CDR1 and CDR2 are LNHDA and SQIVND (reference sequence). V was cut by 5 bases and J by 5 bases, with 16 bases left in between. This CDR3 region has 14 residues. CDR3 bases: TGTGCCAGTAGTTCGGAGGGGGACAGTAACGAGCAGTACTTC. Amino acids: CASSSEGDSNEQYF.

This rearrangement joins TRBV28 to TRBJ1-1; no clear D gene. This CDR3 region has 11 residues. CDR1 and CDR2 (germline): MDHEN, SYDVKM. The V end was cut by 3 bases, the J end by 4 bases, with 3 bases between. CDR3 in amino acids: CASSLSTEAFF. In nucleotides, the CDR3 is TGTGCCAGCAGTTTGAGCACTGAAGCTTTCTTT.

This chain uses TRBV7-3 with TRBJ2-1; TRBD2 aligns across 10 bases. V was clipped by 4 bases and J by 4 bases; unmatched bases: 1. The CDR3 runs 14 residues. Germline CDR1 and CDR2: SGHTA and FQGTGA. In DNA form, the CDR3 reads TGTGCCAGCAGCTCGGGACTAGCGTACAATGAGCAGTTCTTC. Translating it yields CASSSGLAYNEQFF.

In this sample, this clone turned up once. CDR3 coding DNA: TGTGCCAGTAGTATAGTTGGAGCGGGCGAGCAGTACTTC. As protein: CASSIVGAGEQYF. The genes are TRBV19 and TRBJ2-7; D may be TRBD2 (6 bases). Trimming took off 1 base at V and 6 bases at J, with 10 bases between the two ends. The germline V gene encodes CDR1 LNHDA and CDR2 SQIVND (reference sequence). The CDR3 length is 13 residues.

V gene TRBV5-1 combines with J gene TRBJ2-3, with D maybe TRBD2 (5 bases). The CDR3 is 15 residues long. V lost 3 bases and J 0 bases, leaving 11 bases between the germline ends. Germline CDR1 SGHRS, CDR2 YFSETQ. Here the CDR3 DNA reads TGCGCCAGCAGCTCCGGACTGTCTAGCACAGATACGCAGTATTTT. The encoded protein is CASSSGLSSTDTQYF.

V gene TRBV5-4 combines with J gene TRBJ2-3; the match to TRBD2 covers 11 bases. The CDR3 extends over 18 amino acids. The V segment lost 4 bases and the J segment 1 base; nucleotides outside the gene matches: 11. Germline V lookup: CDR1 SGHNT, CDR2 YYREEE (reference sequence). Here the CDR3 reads CASSHPSTSGKGTDTQYF. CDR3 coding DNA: TGTGCCAGCAGCCATCCATCGACTAGCGGGAAAGGCACAGATACGCAGTATTTT.

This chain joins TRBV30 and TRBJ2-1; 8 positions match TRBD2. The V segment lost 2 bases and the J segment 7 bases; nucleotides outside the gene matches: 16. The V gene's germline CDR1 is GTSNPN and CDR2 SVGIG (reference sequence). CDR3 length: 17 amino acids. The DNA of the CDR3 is TGTGCCTGGAGTCGGGGGACTAGTCTGGGATATTGGAATGAGCAGTTCTTC. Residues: CAWSRGTSLGYWNEQFF. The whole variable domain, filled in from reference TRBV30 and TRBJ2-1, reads SQTIHQWPATLVQPVGSPLSLECTVEGTSNPNLYWYRQAAGRGLQLLFYSVGIGQISSEVPQNLSASRPQDRQFILSSKKLLLSDSGFYLCAWSRGTSLGYWNEQFFGPGTRLTVL.

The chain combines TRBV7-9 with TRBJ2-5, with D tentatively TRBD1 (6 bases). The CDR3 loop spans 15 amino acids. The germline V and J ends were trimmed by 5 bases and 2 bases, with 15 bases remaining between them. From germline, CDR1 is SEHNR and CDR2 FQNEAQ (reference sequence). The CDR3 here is CASSPQTGIQETQYF. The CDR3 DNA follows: TGTGCCAGCAGCCCACAGACAGGTATTCAAGAGACCCAGTACTTC.

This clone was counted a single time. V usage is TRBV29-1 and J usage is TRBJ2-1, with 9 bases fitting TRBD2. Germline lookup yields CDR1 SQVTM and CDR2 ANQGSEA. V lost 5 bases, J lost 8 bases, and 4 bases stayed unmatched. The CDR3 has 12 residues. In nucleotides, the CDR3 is TGCAGCGTTAGCGGGAGGATCGATGAGCAGTTCTTC. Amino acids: CSVSGRIDEQFF.

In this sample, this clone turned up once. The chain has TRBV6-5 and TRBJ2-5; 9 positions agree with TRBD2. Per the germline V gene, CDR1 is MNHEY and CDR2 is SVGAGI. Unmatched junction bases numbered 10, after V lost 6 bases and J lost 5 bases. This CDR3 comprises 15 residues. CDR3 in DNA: TGTGCCAGCAGCTGGGGAGCGGGAGGCGGGGAGACCCAGTACTTC. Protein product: CASSWGAGGGETQYF.

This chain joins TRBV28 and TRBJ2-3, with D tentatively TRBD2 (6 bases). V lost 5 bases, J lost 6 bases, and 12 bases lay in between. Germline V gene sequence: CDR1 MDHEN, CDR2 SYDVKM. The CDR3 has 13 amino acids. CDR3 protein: CASSPPRGDTQYF. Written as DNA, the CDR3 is TGTGCCAGCAGTCCGCCCCGGGGGGATACGCAGTATTTT.

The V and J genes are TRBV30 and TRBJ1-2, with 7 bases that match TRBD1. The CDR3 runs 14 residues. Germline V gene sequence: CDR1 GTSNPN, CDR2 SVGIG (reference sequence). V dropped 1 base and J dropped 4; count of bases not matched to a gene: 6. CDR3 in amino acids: CAWSAYRGSYGYTF. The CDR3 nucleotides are TGTGCCTGGAGTGCCTACAGGGGTAGCTATGGCTACACCTTC.

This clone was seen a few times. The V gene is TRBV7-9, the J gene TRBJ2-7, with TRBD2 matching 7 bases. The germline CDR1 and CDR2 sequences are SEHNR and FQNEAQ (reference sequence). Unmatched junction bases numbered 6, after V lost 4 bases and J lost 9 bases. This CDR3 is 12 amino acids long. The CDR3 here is CASSSGERGQYF. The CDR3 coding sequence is TGTGCCAGCAGCTCTGGGGAGCGGGGGCAGTACTTC.

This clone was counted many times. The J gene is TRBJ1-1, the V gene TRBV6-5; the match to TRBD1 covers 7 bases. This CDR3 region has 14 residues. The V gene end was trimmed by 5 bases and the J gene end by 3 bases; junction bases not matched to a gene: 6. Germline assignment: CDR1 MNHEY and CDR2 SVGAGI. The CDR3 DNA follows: TGTGCCAGCAGTACCCGGGACAGTGACACTGAAGCTTTCTTT. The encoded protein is CASSTRDSDTEAFF.

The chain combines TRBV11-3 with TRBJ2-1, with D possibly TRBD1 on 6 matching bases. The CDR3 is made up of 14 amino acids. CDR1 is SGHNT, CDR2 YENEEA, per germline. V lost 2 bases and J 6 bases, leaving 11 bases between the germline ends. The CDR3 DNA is TGTGCCAGCAGCTTACTTGGACAGACCAATGAGCAGTTCTTC. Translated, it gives CASSLLGQTNEQFF.

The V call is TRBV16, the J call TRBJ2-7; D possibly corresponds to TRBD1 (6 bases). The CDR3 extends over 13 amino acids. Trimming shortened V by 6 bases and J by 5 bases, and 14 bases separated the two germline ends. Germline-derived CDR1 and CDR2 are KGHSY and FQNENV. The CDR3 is CASRQMGADEQYF. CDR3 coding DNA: TGTGCCAGCAGACAAATGGGGGCTGACGAGCAGTACTTC.

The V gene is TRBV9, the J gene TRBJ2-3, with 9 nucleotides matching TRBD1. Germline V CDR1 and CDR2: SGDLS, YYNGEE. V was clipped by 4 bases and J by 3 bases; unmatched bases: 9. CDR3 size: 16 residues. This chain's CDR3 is CASSLRQGVETDTQYF. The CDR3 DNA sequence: TGTGCCAGCAGCCTTAGACAGGGGGTTGAGACAGATACGCAGTATTTT.

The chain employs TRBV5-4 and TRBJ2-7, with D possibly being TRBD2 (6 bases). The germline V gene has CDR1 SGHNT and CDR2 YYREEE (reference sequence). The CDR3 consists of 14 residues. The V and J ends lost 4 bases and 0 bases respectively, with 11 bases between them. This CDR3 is CASSAGLGSYEQYF. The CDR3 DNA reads TGTGCCAGCAGCGCGGGACTCGGCTCCTACGAGCAGTACTTC.

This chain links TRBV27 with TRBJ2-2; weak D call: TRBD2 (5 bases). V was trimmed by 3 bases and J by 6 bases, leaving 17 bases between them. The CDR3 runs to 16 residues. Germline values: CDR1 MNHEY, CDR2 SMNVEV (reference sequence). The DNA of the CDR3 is TGTGCCAGCAGTTTCTTAAATCGACTCGGGGCCGGGGAGCTGTTTTTT. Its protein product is CASSFLNRLGAGELFF.

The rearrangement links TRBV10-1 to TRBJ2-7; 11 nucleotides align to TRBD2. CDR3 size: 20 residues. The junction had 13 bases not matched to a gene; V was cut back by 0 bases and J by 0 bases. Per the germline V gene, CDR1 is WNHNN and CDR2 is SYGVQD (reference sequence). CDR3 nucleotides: TGCGCCAGCAGTGAGTCGATAGCGGGAGGGCTGGTTAGGAGCTCCTACGAGCAGTACTTC. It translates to CASSESIAGGLVRSSYEQYF.

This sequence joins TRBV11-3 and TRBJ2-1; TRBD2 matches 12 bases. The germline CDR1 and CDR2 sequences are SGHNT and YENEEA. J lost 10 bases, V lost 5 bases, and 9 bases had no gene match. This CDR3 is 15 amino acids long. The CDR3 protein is CASSPRTSGKPEQFF. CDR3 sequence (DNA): TGTGCCAGCAGCCCCCGGACTAGCGGGAAACCCGAGCAGTTCTTC.

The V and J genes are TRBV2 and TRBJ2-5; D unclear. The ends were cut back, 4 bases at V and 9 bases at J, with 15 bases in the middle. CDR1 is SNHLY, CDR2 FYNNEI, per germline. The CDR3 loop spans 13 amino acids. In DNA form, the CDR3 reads TGTGCCAGCAGTGTGTCTAGTGAGGTGGCCCAGTACTTC. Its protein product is CASSVSSEVAQYF.

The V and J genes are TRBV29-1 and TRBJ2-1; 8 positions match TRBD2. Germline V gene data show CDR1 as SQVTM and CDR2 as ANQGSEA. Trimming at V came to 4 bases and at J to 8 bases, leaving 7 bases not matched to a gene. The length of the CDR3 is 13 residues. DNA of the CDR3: TGCAGCGTTGTTTGGCTAGCGGGTGATGAGCAGTTCTTC. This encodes CSVVWLAGDEQFF.

As DNA, the CDR3 is TGCGCCAGCAGCCTACAAGGGACTAGCGGTTACGAGCAGTACTTC. This sequence encodes CASSLQGTSGYEQYF. The chain couples TRBV4-3 to TRBJ2-7, with 11 positions matching TRBD2. The CDR3 has 15 amino acids. The J segment lost 4 bases and the V segment lost 4 bases, leaving 6 bases of the junction unmatched. Germline loops: CDR1 LGHNA, CDR2 YSLEER.

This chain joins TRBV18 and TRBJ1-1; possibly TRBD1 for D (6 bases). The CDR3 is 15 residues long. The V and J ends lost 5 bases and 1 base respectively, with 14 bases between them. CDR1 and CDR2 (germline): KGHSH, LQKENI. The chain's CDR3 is CASSIRQEKNTEAFF. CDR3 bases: TGTGCCAGCTCAATACGACAGGAAAAGAACACTGAAGCTTTCTTT. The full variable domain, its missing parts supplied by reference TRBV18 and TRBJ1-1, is NAGVMQNPRHLVRRRGQEARLRCSPMKGHSHVYWYRQLPEEGLKFMVYLQKENIIDESGMPKERFSAEFPKEGPSILRIQQVVRGDSAAYFCASSIRQEKNTEAFFGQGTRLTVV.

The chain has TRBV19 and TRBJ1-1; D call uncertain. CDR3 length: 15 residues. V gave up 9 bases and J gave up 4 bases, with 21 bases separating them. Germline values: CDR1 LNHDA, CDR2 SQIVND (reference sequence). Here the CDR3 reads CASRQAPKMGTEAFF. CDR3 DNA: TGTGCCAGCCGCCAGGCCCCGAAAATGGGCACTGAAGCTTTCTTT.

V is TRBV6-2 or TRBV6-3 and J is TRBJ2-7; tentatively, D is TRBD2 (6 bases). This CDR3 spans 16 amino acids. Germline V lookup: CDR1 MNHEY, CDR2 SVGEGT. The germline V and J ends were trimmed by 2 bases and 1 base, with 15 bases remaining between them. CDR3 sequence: CASSYRRDSPSYEQYF. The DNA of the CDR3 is TGTGCCAGCAGTTACAGGCGGGACTCCCCTTCCTACGAGCAGTACTTC.